Following are 29 T cell receptor beta chains from one sample sequenced in a study of human T cells and chemical hapten exposure (dated by TCRdb to the early 2020s). The meaning of the sample's time point label: patch test 1, 2 weeks after DPC sensitization. The treatment or condition label corresponds to: therapeutic diphenylcyclopropenone sensitization with weekly scalp DPC. Total RNA was isolated from unfractionated whole blood collected in Tempus Blood RNA tubes. Libraries were prepared through RACE. The sequencer was a NextSeq 500. TCRdb cleaned the public reads at Q25 with fastp, built clones with MiXCR and kept in-frame beta chains. Identical CDR3 protein sequences are pooled into one entry, listed with their most common genes and DNA. The sample table records more than 35,000 distinct CDR3 sequences; 5% to 7% of these occur just once. Jointly, the top ten make up roughly a tenth of the sample.

The source was whole blood, collected in connection with sensitization to the hapten diphenylcyclopropenone (DPC). The receptors here all came from a woman aged 25 to 45 with alopecia areata. Some clones in this sample may be carry-over from other donors' samples.

In this sample, this clonotype is medium-sized (0.01 to 0.1%). The V call is TRBV7-9, the J call TRBJ1-2, with D possibly being TRBD1 (6 bases). Per the germline V gene, CDR1 is SEHNR and CDR2 is FQNEAQ (reference sequence). This CDR3 contains 13 residues. V was cut by 4 bases and J by 8 bases, with 14 bases left in between. CDR3 DNA: TGTGCCAGCAGCTCAACAGGGACCTTAGGCTACACCTTC. Protein sequence: CASSSTGTLGYTF. The entire variable domain, with the rest obtained from reference TRBV7-9 and TRBJ1-2, is as follows: DTGVSQNPRHKITKRGQNVTFRCDPISEHNRLYWYRQTLGQGPEFLTYFQNEAQLEKSRLLSDRFSAERPKGSFSTLEIQRTEQGDSAMYLCASSSTGTLGYTFGSGTRLTVV.

This clonotype occurred a few times. Here the CDR3 reads CSAKAGAAYEQYF. DNA of the CDR3: TGCAGTGCTAAGGCGGGGGCCGCCTACGAGCAGTACTTC. The rearrangement links TRBV20-1 to TRBJ2-7; possibly TRBD2 for D (7 bases). The CDR3 sequence is 13 residues long. Trimming left V 4 bases short and J 2 bases short, with 12 bases between. The germline CDR1 and CDR2 sequences are DFQATT and SNEGSKA (reference sequence).

The table lists this clonotype with a few counts. The V gene is TRBV15, the J gene TRBJ1-5; D remains ambiguous. V was clipped by 4 bases and J by 4 bases, with 11 bases between them. Germline V lookup: CDR1 LNHNV, CDR2 YYDKDF (reference sequence). This CDR3 region has 14 residues. The CDR3 DNA reads TGTGCCACCAGCATAGGACGGAATAATCAGCCCCAGCATTTT. It codes for CATSIGRNNQPQHF.

This clonotype was recorded many times. The chain combines TRBV7-8 with TRBJ2-3; possibly TRBD1 for D (6 bases). Trimming stripped 2 bases from V and 3 bases from J, with 15 bases between. The germline gives CDR1 SGHVS, CDR2 FQNEAQ. CDR3 length: 16 amino acids. CDR3 region: CASSLTTGRRTDTQYF. In DNA form, the CDR3 reads TGTGCCAGCAGCTTAACCACAGGGCGGAGGACAGATACGCAGTATTTT.

This clonotype has a handful of counts. V gene TRBV12-3 or TRBV12-4 combines with J gene TRBJ1-6; D is possibly TRBD1 (6 bases). V lost 4 bases, J lost 5 bases, and 12 bases lay in between. The CDR3 sequence is 15 residues long. CDR3 loop: CASSSRDTNNSPLHF. CDR3 nucleotide sequence: TGTGCCAGCAGTTCCCGGGACACCAATAATTCACCCCTCCACTTT.

At least ten counts were recorded for this clonotype. V is TRBV25-1 and J is TRBJ1-3; D possibly corresponds to TRBD1 (6 bases). V lost 1 base and J lost 3, with 10 bases in between. The CDR3 loop spans 15 amino acids. Germline CDR1 is MGHDK and CDR2 is SYGVNS. CDR3 sequence (DNA): TGTGCCAGCAGTGAATTAGGGGGAGATGGAAACACCATATATTTT. Protein product: CASSELGGDGNTIYF.

This clonotype was found many times. The chain combines TRBV7-2 with TRBJ2-6; tentative D call: TRBD1 (5 bases). The V end lost 3 bases, the J end lost 0 bases, and 9 bases lay between the germline ends. This CDR3 has 16 amino acids. Germline-derived CDR1 and CDR2 are SGHTA and FQGNSA. The chain's CDR3 is CASSLRQHSGANVLTF. The DNA for the CDR3 is TGTGCCAGCAGCTTGAGACAGCACTCTGGGGCCAACGTCCTGACTTTC. The full variable domain, rest sourced from reference TRBV7-2 and TRBJ2-6, is GAGVSQSPSNKVTEKGKDVELRCDPISGHTALYWYRQSLGQGLEFLIYFQGNSAPDKSGLPSDRFSAERTGGSVSTLTIQRTQQEDSAVYLCASSLRQHSGANVLTFGAGSRLTVL.

Comment on this clonotype: Just one base apart from a much larger clone, this may be a read error. This chain connects TRBV6-5 to TRBJ1-6; 10 nucleotides agree with TRBD1. There are 15 residues in the CDR3. Germline-derived CDR1 and CDR2 are MNHEY and SVGAGI. The CDR3 nucleotides read TGTGCCAGCGGTTACTCCTCGACAGGGGGCTCACCCCTCCACTTT. This encodes CASGYSSTGGSPLHF.

This clonotype was seen ten or more times. This chain links TRBV7-2 with TRBJ2-7; no clear D gene. The CDR3 loop spans 11 amino acids. Trimming removed 5 bases from V and 1 base from J, with 3 bases in between. Germline assignment: CDR1 SGHTA and CDR2 FQGNSA. CDR3 sequence: CASSVSYEQYF. CDR3 bases: TGTGCCAGCAGCGTTTCCTACGAGCAGTACTTC.

This clonotype was counted ten times or more. V gene TRBV12-3 or TRBV12-4 combines with J gene TRBJ1-2; 11 bases line up with TRBD1. Trimming at V came to 6 bases and at J to 5 bases, leaving 8 bases not matched to a gene. The CDR3 totals 15 residues. The DNA of the CDR3 is TGTGCCAGCAGCCAGACCGGGACAGGGGGGTATGGCTACACCTTC. The encoded protein is CASSQTGTGGYGYTF.

The chain recombines TRBV6-1 with TRBJ1-1, with a tentative D call TRBD1 (5 bases). There are 13 residues in the CDR3. The V and J ends lost 5 bases and 1 base respectively, with 8 bases between them. Germline assignment: CDR1 MNHNS and CDR2 SASEGT. CDR3 region: CASSRGRNTEAFF. The CDR3 DNA follows: TGTGCCAGCAGTAGGGGACGGAACACTGAAGCTTTCTTT.

This clonotype was seen many times. The V and J genes are TRBV6-2 or TRBV6-3 and TRBJ2-1, with 8 bases that match TRBD1. Germline CDR1 reads MNHEY; CDR2 reads SVGEGT. The CDR3 is 18 residues long. V was clipped by 2 bases and J by 2 bases; unmatched bases: 11. CDR3 DNA sequence: TGTGCCAGCAGTTACGTCAGGGGGCTCCCATCTACCTACAATGAGCAGTTCTTC. Translation: CASSYVRGLPSTYNEQFF.

The rearrangement links TRBV10-3 to TRBJ2-5; TRBD1 matches 9 bases. This CDR3 is 15 amino acids long. V lost 11 bases to trimming and J lost 1 base; unmatched junction nucleotides: 11. Germline CDR1 ENHRY, CDR2 SYGVKD. CDR3 sequence reads: CAVKQGASTQETQYF. In DNA form, the CDR3 reads TGTGCCGTCAAACAGGGGGCCTCTACCCAAGAGACCCAGTACTTC.

This clonotype was detected only a few times. V gene TRBV4-3 combines with J gene TRBJ2-2; D is perhaps TRBD2 (6 bases). Germline values: CDR1 LGHNA, CDR2 YSLEER. The CDR3 is made up of 14 amino acids. The V end lost 0 bases, the J end lost 7 bases, and 9 bases lay between the germline ends. Written as DNA, the CDR3 is TGCGCCAGCAGCCAAGACTGGGGGGACGGGGAGCTGTTTTTT. It is translated as CASSQDWGDGELFF.

This clonotype was recorded at least ten times. V gene TRBV5-1 combines with J gene TRBJ1-3; D not resolved. Trimming removed 0 bases from V and 3 bases from J, with 10 bases in between. Germline CDR1 SGHRS, CDR2 YFSETQ. This CDR3 spans 15 amino acids. CDR3 sequence reads: CASSLDGSHGNTIYF. CDR3 nucleotides: TGCGCCAGCAGCTTGGATGGATCCCATGGAAACACCATATATTTT.

This clonotype was found many times. The chain carries TRBV6-1 and TRBJ1-2; perhaps TRBD1 as D (6 bases). Germline V CDR1 and CDR2: MNHNS, SASEGT. The CDR3 is 15 residues long. V was trimmed by 6 bases and J by 0 bases, leaving 14 bases between them. Here the CDR3 reads CASSRGAKANYGYTF. The CDR3 DNA is TGTGCCAGCAGCCGGGGGGCAAAAGCTAACTATGGCTACACCTTC.

This clonotype was found many times. The chain joins TRBV9 to TRBJ1-1, with TRBD1 identical over 7 bases. From germline, CDR1 is SGDLS and CDR2 YYNGEE. With V trimmed by 3 bases and J by 5 bases, 13 bases remained unmatched. This CDR3 comprises 16 residues. The CDR3 DNA reads as TGTGCCAGCAGCGCCCACGCCGGGGACAGTTTTACTGAAGCTTTCTTT. The encoded protein is CASSAHAGDSFTEAFF.

The CDR3 is CASRGDRGGYNSPLHF. DNA for the CDR3: TGTGCCAGCAGAGGGGACAGAGGGGGATATAATTCACCCCTCCACTTT. The chain combines TRBV2 with TRBJ1-6; 7 nucleotides align to TRBD1. The CDR3 sequence is 16 residues long. V was clipped by 6 bases and J by 4 bases; unmatched bases: 9. CDR1 is SNHLY and CDR2 is FYNNEI in the germline V gene.

The gene calls are TRBV12-3 or TRBV12-4 and TRBJ2-3; TRBD1 matches 11 bases. The junction had 6 bases not matched to a gene; V was cut back by 6 bases and J by 1 base. This CDR3 region has 16 residues. CDR3 protein: CASRPGQGGRTDTQYF. For the CDR3, the DNA is TGTGCCAGCAGACCGGGACAGGGGGGACGCACAGATACGCAGTATTTT.

The genes are TRBV6-2 or TRBV6-3 and TRBJ1-5; D call uncertain. The CDR3 is made up of 15 amino acids. With 0 bases removed from V and 5 bases from J, the gap between germline ends came to 11 bases. Germline CDR1 and CDR2: MNHEY and SVGEGT. As DNA, the CDR3 is TGTGCCAGCAGTTACTCGATCCCCGGGTATCAGCCCCAGCATTTT. It specifies CASSYSIPGYQPQHF.

This clonotype was picked up many times. The chain employs TRBV29-1 and TRBJ2-5, with 7 bases that match TRBD2. Germline CDR1 is SQVTM and CDR2 is ANQGSEA. The CDR3 is 13 amino acids. Germline trimming cut 5 bases from V and 4 bases from J; bases unmatched to any gene: 7. CDR3 amino acids: CSVPDGGRETQYF. The CDR3 region has the DNA TGCAGCGTTCCCGACGGGGGGAGAGAGACCCAGTACTTC.

The gene calls are TRBV6-2 or TRBV6-3 and TRBJ2-7; D remains unclear. The V and J ends lost 7 bases and 0 bases respectively, with 13 bases between them. Germline loops: CDR1 MNHEY, CDR2 SVGEGT. The CDR3 runs 14 residues. CDR3 sequence: CASIDSASSYEQYF. CDR3 bases: TGTGCCAGCATCGACTCAGCCTCCTCCTACGAGCAGTACTTC.

This clonotype was recorded many times. V is TRBV9 and J is TRBJ2-7, with 10 bases matching TRBD1. The CDR3 sequence is 14 residues long. The J segment lost 5 bases and the V segment lost 5 bases, leaving 7 bases of the junction unmatched. Germline V gene sequence: CDR1 SGDLS, CDR2 YYNGEE. This CDR3 is CASSDGTGVDEQYF. CDR3 coding DNA: TGTGCCAGCAGTGACGGGACAGGGGTGGACGAGCAGTACTTC.

CDR3 in DNA: TGTGCCAGCAGCCTCGGCCACGAGCAGTACTTC. The encoded protein is CASSLGHEQYF. The chain is built from TRBV5-8 and TRBJ2-7, with D unclear. V was trimmed by 4 bases and J by 5 bases, leaving 7 bases between them. This CDR3 is 11 amino acids long. Germline V lookup: CDR1 SGHTS, CDR2 YDEGEE.

This clonotype has a count of ten or more. The V gene is TRBV7-2, the J gene TRBJ2-1; TRBD2 matches at 12 bases. Looked up from germline, CDR1 is SGHTA and CDR2 is FQGNSA. The CDR3 runs 16 residues. V lost 5 bases to trimming and J lost 6 bases; unmatched junction nucleotides: 8. CDR3 in amino acids: CASSRDLAGGPNEQFF. The DNA for the CDR3 is TGTGCCAGCAGCCGAGACCTAGCGGGGGGGCCCAATGAGCAGTTCTTC.

This clonotype was found many times. V is TRBV6-2 or TRBV6-3 and J is TRBJ1-5, with TRBD1 matching over 7 bases. V was clipped by 2 bases and J by 2 bases; unmatched bases: 0. The CDR3 has 14 residues. Looked up from germline, CDR1 is MNHEY and CDR2 is SVGEGT. The CDR3 sequence: CASSYGQGNQPQHF. CDR3 sequence (DNA): TGTGCCAGCAGTTACGGACAGGGCAATCAGCCCCAGCATTTT.

This sequence joins TRBV5-1 and TRBJ1-1, with D possibly being TRBD1 (6 bases). The CDR3 length is 14 residues. V lost 4 bases and J lost 3, with 13 bases in between. Germline CDR1 reads SGHRS; CDR2 reads YFSETQ. The CDR3, as DNA: TGCGCCAGCAGCAAGGGGGTTTTAGACACTGAAGCTTTCTTT. Its translation: CASSKGVLDTEAFF.

This chain connects TRBV28 to TRBJ1-5, with a weak D call TRBD1 (5 bases). From germline, CDR1 is MDHEN and CDR2 SYDVKM. There are 14 residues in the CDR3. The V gene lost 6 bases and the J gene lost 1 base, with 10 bases spanning the gap. For the CDR3, the DNA is TGTGCCAGCAGGCCAGGGAGCAGCAATCAGCCCCAGCATTTT. Translation gives CASRPGSSNQPQHF.

This clonotype showed up many times. The chain employs TRBV28 and TRBJ2-2; 9 positions match TRBD2. The germline CDR1 and CDR2 sequences are MDHEN and SYDVKM. The CDR3 sequence is 16 residues long. Trimming took 5 bases from V and 7 from J; bases not matched to a gene: 11. CDR3 protein: CASSIPGTSSFGELFF. As DNA, the CDR3 is TGTGCCAGCAGTATTCCCGGGACTAGCTCCTTCGGGGAGCTGTTTTTT.